The clone carrying this TCR beta chain was seen only a few times. The data belong to a study of T cell repertoires in MIS-A myocarditis. Per the germline V gene, CDR1 is LNHDA and CDR2 is SQIVND (reference sequence). There are 14 residues in the CDR3. Trimming left V 6 bases short and J 1 base short, with 9 bases between. Here immunoSEQ multiplex PCR was the method, and the copy in TCRdb shows in-frame clones only, minus some. The data hold about 6,000 clones, with 78% observed a single time. Sequenced: interventricular septum heart tissue obtained at autopsy. This TCR derives from a young man with fulminant myocarditis from multisystem inflammatory syndrome in adults (MIS-A) after COVID-19. This chain uses TRBV19 with TRBJ2-2; D unresolved. CDR3 loop: CASRRQQNTGELFF. CDR3 bases: TGTGCCAGTAGACGACAACAGAACACCGGGGAGCTGTTTTTT.